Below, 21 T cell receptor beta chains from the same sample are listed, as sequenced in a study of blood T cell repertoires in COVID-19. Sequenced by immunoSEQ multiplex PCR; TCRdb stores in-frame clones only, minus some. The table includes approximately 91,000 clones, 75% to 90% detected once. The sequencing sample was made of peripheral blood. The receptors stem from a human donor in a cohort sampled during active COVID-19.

The CDR3 loop is CASLPAPRGEKLFF. CDR3 DNA sequence: TGTGCCAGCCTTCCCGCCCCCCGGGGTGAAAAACTGTTTTTT. This chain links TRBV6-5 with TRBJ1-4; D remains unclear. V was pared by 8 bases and J by 7 bases, with 17 bases between. The CDR3 runs 14 residues. The germline V gene encodes CDR1 MNHEY and CDR2 SVGAGI.

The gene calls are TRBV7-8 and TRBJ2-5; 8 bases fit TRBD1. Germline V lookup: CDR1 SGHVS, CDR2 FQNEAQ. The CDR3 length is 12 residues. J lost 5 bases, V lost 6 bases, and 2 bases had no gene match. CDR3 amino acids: CASRRQGETQYF. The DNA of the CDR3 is TGTGCCAGCAGACGACAGGGGGAGACCCAGTACTTC. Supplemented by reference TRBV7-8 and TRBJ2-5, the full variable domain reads GAGVSQSPRYKVAKRGQDVALRCDPISGHVSLFWYQQALGQGPEFLTYFQNEAQLDKSGLPSDRFFAERPEGSVSTLKIQRTQQEDSAVYLCASRRQGETQYFGPGTRLLVL.

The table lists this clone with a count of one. DNA for the CDR3: TGTGCCAGCAACCCGGTGGGGACAGGGAACGAGCAGTACTTC. It is translated as CASNPVGTGNEQYF. This rearrangement joins TRBV2 to TRBJ2-7; the match to TRBD1 covers 9 bases. The CDR3 extends over 14 amino acids. CDR1 and CDR2 (germline): SNHLY, FYNNEI. V shed 7 bases, J shed 5 bases, and the junction held 9 bases outside the gene matches.

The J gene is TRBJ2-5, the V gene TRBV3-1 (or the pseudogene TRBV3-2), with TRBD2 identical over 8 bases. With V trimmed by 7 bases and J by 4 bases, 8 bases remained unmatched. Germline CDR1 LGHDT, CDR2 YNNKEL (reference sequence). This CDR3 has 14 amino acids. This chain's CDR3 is CASTLGGGTETQYF. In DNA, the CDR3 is TGTGCCAGCACCCTCGGGGGGGGCACAGAGACCCAGTACTTC.

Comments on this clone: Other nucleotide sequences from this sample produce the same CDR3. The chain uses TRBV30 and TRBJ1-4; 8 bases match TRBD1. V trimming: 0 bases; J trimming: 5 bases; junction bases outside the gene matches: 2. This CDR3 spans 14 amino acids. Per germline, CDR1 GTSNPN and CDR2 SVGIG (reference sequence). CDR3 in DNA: TGTGCCTGGAGTGTCCAGGGGGCGAATGAAAAACTGTTTTTT. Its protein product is CAWSVQGANEKLFF.

The CDR3 region is CASSPYTDTQYF. The CDR3, as DNA: TGTGCCAGCAGTCCTTACACAGATACGCAGTATTTT. The V call is TRBV28, the J call TRBJ2-3; D gene ambiguous. Trimming stripped 5 bases from V and 2 bases from J, with 5 bases between. The CDR3 loop spans 12 amino acids. Germline V CDR1 and CDR2: MDHEN, SYDVKM.

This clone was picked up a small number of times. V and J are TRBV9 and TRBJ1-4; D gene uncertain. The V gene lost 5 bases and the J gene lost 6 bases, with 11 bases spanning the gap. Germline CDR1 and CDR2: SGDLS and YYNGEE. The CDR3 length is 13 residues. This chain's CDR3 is CASSEEGYEKLFF. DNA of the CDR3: TGTGCCAGCAGTGAGGAGGGCTATGAAAAACTGTTTTTT.

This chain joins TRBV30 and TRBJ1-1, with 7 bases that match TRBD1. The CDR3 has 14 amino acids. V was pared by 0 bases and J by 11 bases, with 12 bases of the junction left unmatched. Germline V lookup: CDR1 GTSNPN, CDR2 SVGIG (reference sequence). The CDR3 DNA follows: TGTGCCTGGAGTGTAAAGGGGGCGGCGGAGGGGGCTTTCTTT. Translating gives CAWSVKGAAEGAFF.

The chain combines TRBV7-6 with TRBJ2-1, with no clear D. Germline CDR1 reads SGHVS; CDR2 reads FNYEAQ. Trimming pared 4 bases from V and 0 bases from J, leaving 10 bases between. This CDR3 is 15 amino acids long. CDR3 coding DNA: TGTGCCAGCAGCTCTGCTAGGAGCTCCTACAATGAGCAGTTCTTC. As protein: CASSSARSSYNEQFF.

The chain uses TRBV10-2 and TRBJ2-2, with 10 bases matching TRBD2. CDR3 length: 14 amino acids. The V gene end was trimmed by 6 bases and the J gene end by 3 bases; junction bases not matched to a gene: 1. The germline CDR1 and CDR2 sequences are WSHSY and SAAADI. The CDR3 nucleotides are TGCGCCAGCAGGCTAGCGGGAGACACCGGGGAGCTGTTTTTT. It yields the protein CASRLAGDTGELFF.

Here the CDR3 reads CASSLDGTGGYEQYF. CDR3 DNA sequence: TGCGCCAGCAGCTTGGACGGGACAGGGGGGTACGAGCAGTACTTC. This rearrangement joins TRBV5-1 to TRBJ2-7, with 11 bases that match TRBD1. CDR1 and CDR2 (germline): SGHRS, YFSETQ. The CDR3 runs 15 residues. V trimming: 0 bases; J trimming: 4 bases; junction bases outside the gene matches: 3. Supplemented by reference TRBV5-1 and TRBJ2-7, the full variable domain reads KAGVTQTPRYLIKTRGQQVTLSCSPISGHRSVSWYQQTPGQGLQFLFEYFSETQRNKGNFPGRFSGRQFSNSRSEMNVSTLELGDSALYLCASSLDGTGGYEQYFGPGTRLTVT.

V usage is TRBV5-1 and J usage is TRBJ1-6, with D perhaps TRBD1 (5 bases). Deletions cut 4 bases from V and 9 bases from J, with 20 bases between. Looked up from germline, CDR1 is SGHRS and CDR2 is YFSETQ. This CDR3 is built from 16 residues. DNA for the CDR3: TGCGCCAGCAGCGGTACAGGTTTGGGATTCGGTTCACCCCTCCACTTT. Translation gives CASSGTGLGFGSPLHF.

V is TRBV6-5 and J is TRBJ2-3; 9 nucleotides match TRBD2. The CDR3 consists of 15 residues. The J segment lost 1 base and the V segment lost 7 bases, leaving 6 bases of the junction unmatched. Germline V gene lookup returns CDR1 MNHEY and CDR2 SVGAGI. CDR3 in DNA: TGTGCCAGCAAAAATAGCGGGAGAGGCACAGATACGCAGTATTTT. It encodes CASKNSGRGTDTQYF.

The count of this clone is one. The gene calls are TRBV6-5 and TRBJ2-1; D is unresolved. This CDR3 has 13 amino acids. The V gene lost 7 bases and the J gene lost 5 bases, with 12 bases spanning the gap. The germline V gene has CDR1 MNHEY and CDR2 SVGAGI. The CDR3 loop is CASKRVLDNEQFF. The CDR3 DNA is TGTGCCAGCAAGAGAGTCCTTGACAATGAGCAGTTCTTC.

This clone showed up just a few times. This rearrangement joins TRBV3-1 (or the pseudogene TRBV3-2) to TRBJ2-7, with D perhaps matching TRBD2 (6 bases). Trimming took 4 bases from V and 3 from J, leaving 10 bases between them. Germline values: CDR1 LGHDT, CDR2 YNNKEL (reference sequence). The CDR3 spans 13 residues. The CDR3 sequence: CASSPSGLYEQYF. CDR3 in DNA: TGTGCCAGCAGCCCCTCGGGACTCTACGAGCAGTACTTC.

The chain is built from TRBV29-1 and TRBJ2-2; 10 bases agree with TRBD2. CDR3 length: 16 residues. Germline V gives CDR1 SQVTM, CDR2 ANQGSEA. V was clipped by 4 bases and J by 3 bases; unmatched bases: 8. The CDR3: CSVGPAGGPDTGELFF. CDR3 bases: TGCAGCGTTGGCCCAGCGGGAGGGCCGGACACCGGGGAGCTGTTTTTT.

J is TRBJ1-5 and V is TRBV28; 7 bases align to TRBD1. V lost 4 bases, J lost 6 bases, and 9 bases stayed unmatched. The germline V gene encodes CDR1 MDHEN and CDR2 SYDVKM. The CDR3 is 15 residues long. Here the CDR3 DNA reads TGTGCCAGCAGTTGGAGGGACAGATCGGGTCAGCCCCAGCATTTT. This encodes CASSWRDRSGQPQHF.

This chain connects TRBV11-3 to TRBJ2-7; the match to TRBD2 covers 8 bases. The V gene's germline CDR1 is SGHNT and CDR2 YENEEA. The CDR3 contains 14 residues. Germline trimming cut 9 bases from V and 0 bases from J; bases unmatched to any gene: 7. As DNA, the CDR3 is TGTGCCAGTTCGGCGGGAGGTAGCTCCTACGAGCAGTACTTC. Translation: CASSAGGSSYEQYF.

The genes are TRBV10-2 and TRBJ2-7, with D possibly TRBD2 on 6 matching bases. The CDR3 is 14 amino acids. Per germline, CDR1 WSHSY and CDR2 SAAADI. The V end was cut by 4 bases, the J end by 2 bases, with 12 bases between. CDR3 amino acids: CASSGLAKAYEQYF. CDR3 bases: TGCGCCAGCAGTGGGCTAGCGAAAGCCTACGAGCAGTACTTC.

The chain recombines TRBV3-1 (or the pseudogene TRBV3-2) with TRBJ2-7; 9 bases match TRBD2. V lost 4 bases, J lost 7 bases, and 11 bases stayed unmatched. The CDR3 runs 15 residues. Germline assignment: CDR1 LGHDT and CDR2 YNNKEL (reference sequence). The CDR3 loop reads CASSRGSLAGFEQYF. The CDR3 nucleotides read TGTGCCAGCAGCCGAGGGTCTCTAGCGGGATTTGAGCAGTACTTC.

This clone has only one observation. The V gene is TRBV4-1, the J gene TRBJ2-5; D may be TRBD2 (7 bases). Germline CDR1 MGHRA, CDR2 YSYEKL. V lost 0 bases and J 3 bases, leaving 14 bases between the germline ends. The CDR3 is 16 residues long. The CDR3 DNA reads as TGCGCCAGCAGCCAAGATCGGAGGGGGAGGGAAGAGACCCAGTACTTC. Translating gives CASSQDRRGREETQYF.